Below, 29 T cell receptor beta chains from the same sample are listed, as sequenced in a study of OX40 agonist ivuxolimab in advanced cancers. Some clones are missing from TCRdb's copy, which holds only in-frame ones; the method was immunoSEQ multiplex PCR. This table holds more than 50,000 clones, roughly 90% found once. The material was CD4+ or CD8+ T cells sorted from blood, obtained in a trial of the OX40 agonist ivuxolimab. Receptors were obtained from an adult with an advanced solid tumor such as melanoma, head and neck, liver or kidney cancer.

This clone was seen a few times. This chain joins TRBV4-1 and TRBJ2-1; possible D gene TRBD2, 5 bases. The CDR3 is 16 residues long. Trimming left V 1 base short and J 0 bases short, with 10 bases between. Germline loops: CDR1 MGHRA, CDR2 YSYEKL. The CDR3 DNA follows: TGCGCCAGCAGCCAAGTGGACTTGATCTCCTACAATGAGCAGTTCTTC. It is translated as CASSQVDLISYNEQFF.

This chain uses TRBV5-4 with TRBJ1-1; tentative D call: TRBD1 (5 bases). The CDR3 runs 16 residues. V lost 7 bases, J lost 5 bases, and 24 bases lay in between. The germline CDR1 and CDR2 sequences are SGHNT and YYREEE (reference sequence). The CDR3 coding sequence is TGTGCCAGCGGCCCTGGGGGTCGTGGTGTTGTGACTGAAGCTTTCTTT. Its protein is CASGPGGRGVVTEAFF.

J is TRBJ1-5 and V is TRBV27; TRBD1 agrees at 9 bases. In germline, CDR1 is MNHEY, CDR2 SMNVEV (reference sequence). J was trimmed by 5 bases and V by 6 bases; bases with no gene match: 11. The CDR3 totals 16 residues. In DNA form, the CDR3 reads TGTGCCAGCAGCCGATCCGGGACAGGGACTCATCAGCCCCAGCATTTT. Amino acid sequence: CASSRSGTGTHQPQHF.

V and J are TRBV15 and TRBJ2-7, with D perhaps matching TRBD1 or TRBD2 (5 bases each). Germline lookup yields CDR1 LNHNV and CDR2 YYDKDF (reference sequence). V shed 0 bases and J shed 2 bases, with 8 bases lying between them. There are 14 residues in the CDR3. The CDR3 reads CATSRDRGPYEQYF. The CDR3 DNA is TGTGCCACCAGCAGAGATCGGGGCCCCTACGAGCAGTACTTC.

The rearrangement joins TRBV28 to TRBJ1-1, with unresolved D. V shed 7 bases and J shed 0 bases, with 6 bases lying between them. The germline CDR1 and CDR2 sequences are MDHEN and SYDVKM. The CDR3 contains 12 residues. The CDR3 coding sequence is TGTGCCAGCACCCTGATGAACACTGAAGCTTTCTTT. Protein: CASTLMNTEAFF.

V is TRBV7-9 and J is TRBJ2-2; 9 positions match TRBD1. V shed 6 bases and J 2 bases; nucleotides not matched to a gene: 7. Germline CDR1 SEHNR, CDR2 FQNEAQ (reference sequence). The CDR3 covers 16 residues. The CDR3 loop reads CASRKTGQGNTGELFF. The DNA for the CDR3 is TGTGCCAGCAGGAAGACGGGACAGGGAAACACCGGGGAGCTGTTTTTT.

The J gene is TRBJ2-1, the V gene TRBV19; D is tentatively TRBD1 or TRBD2 (5 bases each). Trimming removed 8 bases at V and 0 bases at J, with 14 bases between. The V gene's germline CDR1 is LNHDA and CDR2 SQIVND (reference sequence). This CDR3 comprises 15 residues. CDR3 residues: CASGPRGDSYNEQFF. In DNA form, the CDR3 reads TGTGCCAGTGGCCCACGAGGGGACTCCTACAATGAGCAGTTCTTC.

This clone appeared a few times. J is TRBJ1-2 and V is TRBV19, with a possible D match to TRBD1 (5 bases). Trimming took off 8 bases at V and 0 bases at J, with 13 bases between the two ends. The CDR3 is 14 amino acids. In germline, CDR1 is LNHDA, CDR2 SQIVND (reference sequence). The CDR3 bases are TGTGCCAGTTTTACGACAGCTACTAACTATGGCTACACCTTC. Its translation: CASFTTATNYGYTF.

The chain links TRBV7-8 to TRBJ1-2, with D uncertain. V gave up 5 bases and J gave up 6 bases, with 19 bases separating them. CDR3 size: 15 residues. Germline loops: CDR1 SGHVS, CDR2 FQNEAQ. The CDR3 DNA reads as TGTGCCAGCAGCCTCCGGCGGGGAGAAGTCGATGGCTACACCTTC. Translated: CASSLRRGEVDGYTF.

The rearrangement joins TRBV5-1 to TRBJ2-2; 9 bases map to TRBD2. CDR1 is SGHRS, CDR2 YFSETQ, per germline. V was pared by 4 bases and J by 7 bases, with 11 bases of the junction left unmatched. The CDR3 runs 16 residues. CDR3 loop: CASSPGGGGPDGELFF. The CDR3 nucleotides read TGCGCCAGCAGCCCAGGCGGGGGGGGGCCCGACGGGGAGCTGTTTTTT.

Of note for this clone: Other nucleotide sequences from this sample produce the same CDR3. The chain uses TRBV25-1 and TRBJ1-1, with TRBD1 as a possible D gene (6 bases). The V gene's germline CDR1 is MGHDK and CDR2 SYGVNS. V lost 6 bases to trimming and J lost 2 bases, with 7 bases between them. This CDR3 is 12 amino acids long. CDR3 sequence reads: CASRQGNTEAFF. The CDR3 region has the DNA TGTGCCAGCAGACAGGGTAACACTGAAGCTTTCTTT.

This chain connects TRBV19 to TRBJ2-1; D may be TRBD2 (6 bases). Germline CDR1 LNHDA, CDR2 SQIVND (reference sequence). This CDR3 is 15 amino acids long. V lost 1 base, J lost 6 bases, and 13 bases lay in between. The CDR3 DNA sequence: TGTGCCAGTAGTATAGGGACTACCCAAAGCAATGAGCAGTTCTTC. Encoded protein: CASSIGTTQSNEQFF.

The chain has TRBV19 and TRBJ2-4, with 12 bases aligning to TRBD2. Trimming cost V 5 bases and J 3 bases; bases outside gene matches: 8. The CDR3 runs to 17 residues. The germline gives CDR1 LNHDA, CDR2 SQIVND (reference sequence). CDR3 DNA sequence: TGTGCCAGTAGTCCTAGGACTAGCGGGGTCGGCAAAAACATTCAGTACTTC. Amino acids: CASSPRTSGVGKNIQYF.

The V gene is TRBV29-1, the J gene TRBJ2-5, with TRBD1 matching 8 bases. This CDR3 spans 12 amino acids. CDR1 and CDR2 (germline): SQVTM, ANQGSEA. V gave up 7 bases and J gave up 3 bases; unmatched junction bases: 4. The CDR3 spells CSAGDRKETQYF. The CDR3 coding sequence is TGCAGCGCCGGGGACAGGAAAGAGACCCAGTACTTC.

The rearrangement joins TRBV7-9 to TRBJ2-1; TRBD2 matches 12 bases. With 5 bases clipped from V and 1 base from J, the junction kept 9 bases outside the gene matches. The CDR3 loop spans 18 amino acids. Germline loops: CDR1 SEHNR, CDR2 FQNEAQ (reference sequence). CDR3 DNA: TGTGCCAGCAGCCAAACCGGGACTAGCGGGTCTTCCTACAATGAGCAGTTCTTC. This sequence encodes CASSQTGTSGSSYNEQFF.

This clone was detected only a few times. The chain recombines TRBV29-1 with TRBJ2-7; TRBD2 is a possible D gene (7 bases). Germline V gene sequence: CDR1 SQVTM, CDR2 ANQGSEA. The CDR3 sequence is 14 residues long. Trimming took 5 bases from V and 0 from J, leaving 14 bases between them. CDR3 amino acids: CSVTGGVSSYEQYF. The CDR3 DNA sequence: TGCAGCGTTACGGGGGGCGTCAGCTCCTACGAGCAGTACTTC.

The J gene is TRBJ2-1, the V gene TRBV10-3; the D gene is possibly TRBD1 (6 bases). The CDR3 has 13 amino acids. Trimming removed 7 bases from V and 8 bases from J, with 15 bases in between. The germline V gene has CDR1 ENHRY and CDR2 SYGVKD. CDR3 sequence: CAIKGVPGDEQFF. The CDR3 bases are TGTGCCATCAAGGGGGTCCCGGGCGATGAGCAGTTCTTC.

The rearrangement uses TRBV14 and TRBJ2-3; tentatively, D is TRBD2 (5 bases). The CDR3 has 16 residues. Looked up from germline, CDR1 is SGHDN and CDR2 is FVKESK. V lost 2 bases to trimming and J lost 0 bases, with 12 bases between them. The CDR3: CASSQQRTASTDTQYF. The CDR3 coding sequence is TGTGCCAGCAGCCAACAGCGGACCGCGAGCACAGATACGCAGTATTTT.

V is TRBV19 and J is TRBJ1-2; 7 nucleotides line up with TRBD1. This CDR3 has 16 amino acids. The V segment lost 5 bases and the J segment 7 bases; nucleotides outside the gene matches: 16. Germline assignment: CDR1 LNHDA and CDR2 SQIVND (reference sequence). Here the CDR3 reads CASSPDPQGKRRGYTF. The CDR3 bases are TGTGCCAGTAGTCCAGACCCACAGGGGAAGCGGCGTGGCTACACCTTC.

This sequence joins TRBV7-6 and TRBJ2-1, with 10 bases fitting TRBD2. The CDR3 contains 16 residues. The germline CDR1 and CDR2 sequences are SGHVS and FNYEAQ. V was clipped by 1 base and J by 3 bases; unmatched bases: 3. The CDR3, as DNA: TGTGCCAGCAGCTTAGATGGACTAGCGGTCTACAATGAGCAGTTCTTC. The encoded protein is CASSLDGLAVYNEQFF. The whole variable domain, filled in from reference TRBV7-6 and TRBJ2-1, reads GAGVSQSPRYKVTKRGQDVALRCDPISGHVSLYWYRQALGQGPEFLTYFNYEAQQDKSGLPNDRFSAERPEGSISTLTIQRTEQRDSAMYRCASSLDGLAVYNEQFFGPGTRLTVL.

This clone was observed a single time. The chain uses TRBV28 and TRBJ1-2, with TRBD1 matching over 7 bases. This CDR3 spans 13 amino acids. Germline assignment: CDR1 MDHEN and CDR2 SYDVKM. J gave up 3 bases and V 7 bases, and 5 bases lay outside the gene matches. CDR3 sequence: CASTTTGYYGYTF. The CDR3 DNA reads as TGTGCCAGCACCACGACAGGGTACTATGGCTACACCTTC.

V and J are TRBV7-8 and TRBJ2-7, with D possibly matching TRBD1 (5 bases). The germline V gene has CDR1 SGHVS and CDR2 FQNEAQ. The CDR3 has 14 amino acids. V was clipped by 3 bases and J by 6 bases, with 15 bases between them. Written as DNA, the CDR3 is TGTGCCAGCAGCTTCCGTACAGGAATCCTCGAGCAGTACTTC. It translates to CASSFRTGILEQYF.

The rearrangement links TRBV23-1 to TRBJ1-2; D is ambiguous. TRBV23-1 is an ORF; its function is uncertain. V was cut by 0 bases and J by 13 bases, with 12 bases left in between. The CDR3 runs 12 residues. The CDR3 sequence is CASSQSGLIPTF. CDR3 bases: TGCGCCAGCAGTCAATCAGGGTTAATTCCCACCTTC.

The chain carries TRBV10-3 and TRBJ2-5; 15 nucleotides align to TRBD2. Germline V gene sequence: CDR1 ENHRY, CDR2 SYGVKD. Trimming at V came to 2 bases and at J to 4 bases, leaving 8 bases not matched to a gene. CDR3 length: 18 amino acids. CDR3 in amino acids: CAISEPGTSGGKGETQYF. In DNA form, the CDR3 reads TGTGCCATCAGTGAGCCAGGGACTAGCGGGGGGAAGGGAGAGACCCAGTACTTC.

The rearrangement links TRBV28 to TRBJ2-1; TRBD2 matches 8 bases. This CDR3 has 15 amino acids. The germline V gene encodes CDR1 MDHEN and CDR2 SYDVKM. V shed 7 bases and J 3 bases; nucleotides not matched to a gene: 8. The CDR3 reads CASKKLAADYNEQFF. DNA of the CDR3: TGTGCCAGCAAAAAACTAGCGGCCGACTACAATGAGCAGTTCTTC. Together with reference TRBV28 and TRBJ2-1, the CDR3 gives the full variable domain: DVKVTQSSRYLVKRTGEKVFLECVQDMDHENMFWYRQDPGLGLRLIYFSYDVKMKEKGDIPEGYSVSREKKERFSLILESASTNQTSMYLCASKKLAADYNEQFFGPGTRLTVL.

The gene calls are TRBV27 and TRBJ1-2; TRBD1 aligns across 9 bases. V trimming: 6 bases; J trimming: 6 bases; junction bases outside the gene matches: 11. Germline V gene data show CDR1 as MNHEY and CDR2 as SMNVEV (reference sequence). The CDR3 contains 15 residues. The DNA of the CDR3 is TGTGCCAGCAGCACTCCGGGACAGGGACGGGATGGCTACACCTTC. Its protein is CASSTPGQGRDGYTF.

The V gene is TRBV10-3, the J gene TRBJ2-7; D might be TRBD1 (6 bases). Per germline, CDR1 ENHRY and CDR2 SYGVKD. This CDR3 is built from 16 residues. The V end was cut by 3 bases, the J end by 2 bases, with 17 bases between. The CDR3 here is CAISDPVMTGPYEQYF. The CDR3 coding sequence is TGTGCCATCAGTGACCCGGTTATGACAGGCCCCTACGAGCAGTACTTC.

The chain combines TRBV5-1 with TRBJ1-4, with 10 bases matching TRBD1. CDR3 length: 17 amino acids. Looked up from germline, CDR1 is SGHRS and CDR2 is YFSETQ. V lost 3 bases to trimming and J lost 10 bases; unmatched junction nucleotides: 15. The CDR3 sequence is CASSSDPTGTGVGKLFF. Written as DNA, the CDR3 is TGCGCCAGCAGCTCCGACCCTACCGGGACAGGGGTGGGAAAACTGTTTTTT. The whole variable domain, filled in from reference TRBV5-1 and TRBJ1-4, reads KAGVTQTPRYLIKTRGQQVTLSCSPISGHRSVSWYQQTPGQGLQFLFEYFSETQRNKGNFPGRFSGRQFSNSRSEMNVSTLELGDSALYLCASSSDPTGTGVGKLFFGSGTQLSVL.

J is TRBJ1-1 and V is TRBV18, with unresolved D. The CDR3 is 13 amino acids. The germline V gene encodes CDR1 KGHSH and CDR2 LQKENI. Between the trimmed V and J ends, which lost 6 bases and 1 base, there was a span of 9 bases. The CDR3 is CASSQNKNTEAFF. DNA of the CDR3: TGTGCCAGCTCGCAAAACAAGAACACTGAAGCTTTCTTT.